Listed below are T cell receptor beta chains from one sample, sequenced in a study of blood T cells in healthy people across ages. Using its own MiXCR run on the 5' RACE reads, TCRdb lists one record per CDR3 protein. The table has 1.5 million to 1.8 million distinct CDR3 sequences, about 45% seen once. The specimen sequenced was blood. The receptor source for this set is a woman in her late teens or twenties in good health. Each CDR3 is given with its conserved first and last residue. The order of the fields is J gene, D gene, clone size, V gene, CDR3 protein, CDR3 DNA. D genes are given only for firm matches. Not every row has a clone size; where given, it reads once, few, many or a size class.

TRBJ2-3	-	-	TRBV20-1	CSASTATGAGTDTQYF	TGCAGTGCTAGTACCGCTACCGGGGCGGGGACAGATACGCAGTATTTT
TRBJ2-2	TRBD1	-	TRBV25-1	CASSATGFAGELFF	TGTGCCAGCAGTGCGACAGGGTTCGCCGGGGAGCTGTTTTTT
TRBJ2-1	TRBD2	-	TRBV15	CATSTSGGAYNEQFF	TGTGCCACCAGCACTAGCGGGGGAGCTTACAATGAGCAGTTCTTC
TRBJ1-1	-	once	TRBV9	CASSAGLSETEAFF	TGTGCCAGCAGTGCAGGGCTCAGCGAGACTGAAGCTTTCTTT
TRBJ2-2	-	few	TRBV24-1	CATSATWAGELFF	TGTGCCACCAGTGCGACTTGGGCCGGGGAGCTGTTTTTT
TRBJ1-4	-	few	TRBV5-1	CASSLGQGRTNEKLFF	TGCGCCAGCAGCTTGGGTCAGGGCAGAACTAATGAAAAACTGTTTTTT
TRBJ2-5	-	-	TRBV20-1	CSARRGTGQETQYF	TGCAGTGCTAGAAGGGGGACCGGCCAAGAGACCCAGTACTTC
TRBJ2-7	-	once	TRBV28	CASSFQAGATYMGEQYF	TGTGCCAGCAGTTTTCAGGCAGGTGCTACATACATGGGGGAGCAGTACTTC
TRBJ1-4	-	few	TRBV27	CASSRSLQGLGEKLFF	TGTGCCAGCAGTAGATCCCTCCAGGGGCTAGGGGAAAAACTGTTTTTT
TRBJ2-7	-	few	TRBV6-6	CASSRQGIYEQYF	TGTGCCAGCAGTCGACAAGGGATCTACGAGCAGTACTTC
TRBJ2-1	TRBD2	few	TRBV20-1	CSAAQLAGVNEQFF	TGCAGTGCGGCTCAACTAGCGGGAGTTAATGAGCAGTTCTTC
TRBJ1-2	-	few	TRBV20-1	CSASGRGYGYTF	TGCAGTGCTAGTGGACGGGGCTATGGCTACACCTTC
TRBJ1-2	TRBD1	-	TRBV7-9	CASSLRQGVYTF	TGTGCCAGCAGCTTACGACAGGGAGTCTACACCTTC
TRBJ2-1	TRBD1	-	TRBV2	CAGSEQGSSYNEQFF	TGTGCCGGCAGCGAACAGGGGAGCTCCTACAATGAGCAGTTCTTC
TRBJ2-1	-	-	TRBV5-1	CASSLAFSGSHNEQFF	TGCGCCAGCAGCTTGGCCTTTAGCGGCTCCCACAATGAGCAGTTCTTC
TRBJ2-1	TRBD2	-	TRBV28	CASSLTSGRIHEQFF	TGTGCCAGCAGTTTGACTAGCGGGAGAATACATGAGCAGTTCTTC
TRBJ1-5	-	-	TRBV28	CASSSGGGRNQPQHF	TGTGCCAGCAGTTCGGGGGGGGGGCGAAATCAGCCCCAGCATTTT
TRBJ2-7	-	many	TRBV15	CATSREADSLSFYEQYF	TGTGCCACCAGCAGAGAAGCGGACAGCCTTAGCTTCTACGAGCAGTACTTC
TRBJ2-3	-	few	TRBV6-6	CGGFRYPPGELTDTQYF	TGTGGGGGATTCCGGTATCCCCCCGGCGAACTCACAGATACGCAGTATTTT
TRBJ2-1	-	-	TRBV11-3	CASSPWGRASYNEQFF	TGTGCCAGCAGCCCCTGGGGAAGGGCTTCCTACAATGAGCAGTTCTTC
TRBJ2-1	TRBD2	few	TRBV3-1	CASSGHGGADYNEQFF	TGTGCCAGCAGCGGACACGGGGGGGCTGACTACAATGAGCAGTTCTTC